The T cell receptor (beta chain) described here comes from a study of cytotoxic CD8 clonotypes in ibrutinib-treated CLL. The length of the CDR3 is 12 residues. The germline V gene encodes CDR1 SGDLS and CDR2 YYNGEE. Trimming cost V 3 bases and J 6 bases, with 6 bases left between them. Overall study findings and caveats: Treatment saw public clonotypes, which were uncommon, either contract or stay stable.

This clone was seen more than once but under ten times. Its antigen is currently unknown. The repertoire was sequenced with immunoSEQ multiplex PCR; TCRdb's copy has only in-frame clones and lacks some. The table has 300,000 or so clones, 67% seen once. The receptor comes from a human donor with chronic lymphocytic leukemia. The chain joins TRBV9 to TRBJ2-2, with D hard to call. The specimen was PBMCs, collected after 36 months of ibrutinib treatment. This CDR3 reads CASSATPGELFF. CDR3 sequence (DNA): TGTGCCAGCAGCGCGACTCCCGGGGAGCTGTTTTTT.